A selection of T cell receptor beta chains follows, all from one sample in a study of post-analysis software for immune sequencing data. A single record per CDR3 protein comes from TCRdb applying MiXCR to the PCR reads. The sample comprises roughly 800,000 distinct CDR3 sequences, under 60% of which are singletons, and 4.9% rests with the top ten. Sequenced: blood. All receptors derive from a girl aged 10 to 17 with multiple sclerosis. Both conserved end residues are part of each CDR3. A D gene is named only where the DNA matches it firmly. Clone sizes are given selectively: once, few, many, or a class where the clone is expanded.

abundance	d_gene	j_gene	v_gene	CDR3nt	CDR3aa
-	TRBD2	TRBJ2-7	TRBV6-5	TGTGCCAGCAGCCGAGCGGGAGCAGCGGGAGAGCAGTACTTC	CASSRAGAAGEQYF
few	-	TRBJ2-3	TRBV6-6	TGTGCCAGCAGACAGGCCAACACAGATACGCAGTATTTT	CASRQANTDTQYF
-	-	TRBJ2-6	TRBV3-1	TGTGCCAGCAGCCAAGGGGAGCCCTTCTCTGGGGCCAACGTCCTGACTTTC	CASSQGEPFSGANVLTF
-	TRBD2	TRBJ2-7	TRBV7-2	TGTGCCAGCAGCTCACTAGCGGGAGCGACCTACGAGCAGTACTTC	CASSSLAGATYEQYF
-	TRBD2	TRBJ2-3	TRBV20-1	TGCAGTGGATGGAGGGGACTAGCGGGAGGTAACACAGATACGCAGTATTTT	CSGWRGLAGGNTDTQYF
few	-	TRBJ1-1	TRBV13	TGTGCCAGCAGCTTTGGACAGATGAACACTGAAGCTTTCTTT	CASSFGQMNTEAFF
once	-	TRBJ2-4	TRBV15	TGTGCCACCAGCGAACATGGACAGAGAGCCAAAAACATTCAGTACTTC	CATSEHGQRAKNIQYF
-	-	TRBJ2-3	TRBV12-3/TRBV12-4	TGTGCCAGCAGTTTCGCCCCCCTCGGGTATACGCAGTATTTT	CASSFAPLGYTQYF
-	-	TRBJ2-1	TRBV5-1	TGCGCCAGCAGCCCCCCGAGCCCCGAGCAGTTCTTC	CASSPPSPEQFF
few	-	TRBJ2-4	TRBV6-5	TGTGCCAGCAGGGGTGTAGCAAACATTCAGTACTTC	CASRGVANIQYF
-	-	TRBJ2-7	TRBV7-2	TGTGCCAGCAGCTACATCCGCGGAAGAGGCTACGAGCAGTACTTC	CASSYIRGRGYEQYF
-	-	TRBJ1-2	TRBV7-2	TGTGCCAGCAGCTTAGATCGGACCCAGAAGGGCTACACCTTC	CASSLDRTQKGYTF
-	TRBD2	TRBJ2-7	TRBV9	TGTGCCAGCAGCCCCTTCGGACTAGCGGGGGGCGAGCAGTACTTC	CASSPFGLAGGEQYF
-	TRBD1	TRBJ2-7	TRBV7-2	TGTGCCAGCAGCTTAAGACAGGGAAAGAGCGAGCAGTACTTC	CASSLRQGKSEQYF
few	-	TRBJ2-5	TRBV28	TGTGCCAGCAGTGAGGGGCGGTTAGAGACCCAGTACTTC	CASSEGRLETQYF
-	TRBD1	TRBJ1-2	TRBV4-1	TGCGCCAGCAGCCAAGAAGGGACAGGGGTAGTCGGCTACACCTTC	CASSQEGTGVVGYTF